These 12 T cell receptor beta chains were sequenced from one sample in a study of shared clonotypes between healthy human individuals (dated by TCRdb to about 2020). The library was obtained by the immunoSEQ multiplex PCR assay. This immuneACCESS table, as held by TCRdb, lists in-frame sequences with V and J called but not all clones. Of the missing ones, under half trace to an unresolved V gene in checked studies; the others have no known cause. A total of about 470,000 clones appear in this sample, roughly three quarters of them only once. Less than 15% of the sample comes from the top ten. Specimen: PBMCs. All receptors derive from a middle-aged woman in good health. Some clones in this sample may be carry-over from other donors' samples.

The chain joins TRBV28 to TRBJ2-3; 7 bases agree with TRBD1. The V segment lost 6 bases and the J segment 6 bases; nucleotides outside the gene matches: 3. The CDR3 totals 12 residues. Per germline, CDR1 MDHEN and CDR2 SYDVKM. CDR3: CASSLTGDTQYF. The CDR3 nucleotides are TGTGCCAGCAGCCTGACAGGGGATACGCAGTATTTT.

The chain has TRBV4-2 and TRBJ1-2; D not resolved. V was trimmed by 0 bases and J by 2 bases, leaving 7 bases between them. This CDR3 region has 14 residues. The germline gives CDR1 LGHNA, CDR2 YNFKEQ. CDR3 DNA: TGTGCCAGCAGCCAAGACAGAGGGAACTATGGCTACACCTTC. This encodes CASSQDRGNYGYTF.

The chain combines TRBV7-9 with TRBJ1-2; D is undetermined. The CDR3 runs to 15 residues. Germline V lookup: CDR1 SEHNR, CDR2 FQNEAQ (reference sequence). V gave up 2 bases and J gave up 0 bases, with 10 bases separating them. CDR3 amino acids: CASSLYVGSNYGYTF. DNA for the CDR3: TGTGCCAGCAGCTTATATGTCGGATCTAACTATGGCTACACCTTC.

The V call is TRBV7-9, the J call TRBJ1-1; 7 bases are a match to TRBD1. CDR3 size: 15 residues. V dropped 3 bases and J dropped 4; count of bases not matched to a gene: 8. Germline CDR1 SEHNR, CDR2 FQNEAQ (reference sequence). The CDR3 spells CASSFRQGGFTEAFF. For the CDR3, the DNA is TGTGCCAGCAGCTTCCGACAGGGAGGTTTCACTGAAGCTTTCTTT.

The chain has TRBV4-2 and TRBJ2-1; perhaps TRBD2 as D (6 bases). The germline V gene has CDR1 LGHNA and CDR2 YNFKEQ. Trimming took 6 bases from V and 7 from J, leaving 13 bases between them. The CDR3 is 13 residues long. CDR3 in DNA: TGTGCCAGCAGTCGGGGCGGGGAGAATGAGCAGTTCTTC. This gives the protein CASSRGGENEQFF.

This chain uses TRBV28 with TRBJ1-2; 7 nucleotides line up with TRBD1. Germline V lookup: CDR1 MDHEN, CDR2 SYDVKM. V shed 2 bases, J shed 4 bases, and the junction held 7 bases outside the gene matches. The CDR3 covers 15 residues. This chain's CDR3 is CASSLIRGHGYGYTF. The CDR3 DNA sequence: TGTGCCAGCAGTTTAATAAGGGGGCACGGCTATGGCTACACCTTC.

The chain carries TRBV6-1 and TRBJ2-5, with TRBD1 matching 9 bases. The CDR3 contains 13 residues. Germline V gives CDR1 MNHNS, CDR2 SASEGT. With V trimmed by 6 bases and J by 3 bases, 2 bases remained unmatched. This chain's CDR3 is CASRWTGEETQYF. CDR3 nucleotides: TGTGCCAGCAGGTGGACAGGGGAAGAGACCCAGTACTTC.

The chain carries TRBV7-9 and TRBJ2-5, with D tentatively TRBD1 (5 bases). The DNA matches TRBJ2-7 better at its end, which makes the J call doubtful. The CDR3 is 14 amino acids. From germline, CDR1 is SEHNR and CDR2 FQNEAQ (reference sequence). CDR3 bases: TGTGCCAGCAGCGCCGAGACAGTCTCCTACGAGCAGTACTTC. It codes for CASSAETVSYEQYF.

V usage is TRBV4-1 and J usage is TRBJ2-2; a weak D match, TRBD2 (5 bases). Germline V gene data show CDR1 as MGHRA and CDR2 as YSYEKL. This CDR3 comprises 15 residues. Trimming shortened V by 3 bases and J by 2 bases, and 10 bases separated the two germline ends. The CDR3 sequence: CASSHTGSNTGELFF. CDR3 DNA sequence: TGCGCCAGCAGCCATACGGGGAGTAACACCGGGGAGCTGTTTTTT.

This clone showed up just once. The chain is built from TRBV28 and TRBJ2-7; D not resolved. V lost 2 bases and J lost 2, with 10 bases in between. The CDR3 runs 14 residues. In germline, CDR1 is MDHEN, CDR2 SYDVKM. The CDR3 loop reads CASSLVGDTYEQYF. Written as DNA, the CDR3 is TGTGCCAGCAGTTTAGTAGGAGACACCTACGAGCAGTACTTC.

This sequence joins TRBV5-5 and TRBJ1-2; 9 nucleotides line up with TRBD1. CDR3 size: 14 residues. The germline CDR1 and CDR2 sequences are SGHKS and YYEKEE (reference sequence). V trimming: 1 base; J trimming: 7 bases; junction bases outside the gene matches: 5. This chain's CDR3 is CASSLTGGRVGYTF. CDR3 DNA: TGTGCCAGCAGCTTGACAGGGGGCCGGGTTGGCTACACCTTC.

The gene calls are TRBV5-5 and TRBJ1-3, with D perhaps TRBD1 (5 bases). The germline V gene has CDR1 SGHKS and CDR2 YYEKEE (reference sequence). Trimming took 4 bases from V and 4 from J, leaving 15 bases between them. This CDR3 contains 15 residues. CDR3 region: CASSPGPGEGNTIYF. The CDR3 region has the DNA TGTGCCAGCAGCCCCGGTCCGGGGGAAGGAAACACCATATATTTT.